What follows is one T cell receptor beta chain and its context. The antigen is not known. The data belong to a study of identical twins. This CDR3 has 15 residues. V was pared by 2 bases and J by 2 bases, with 7 bases between. Unique molecular identifiers were in the cDNA, with template-switch universal primer binding. TCRdb processed the 5' RACE reads anew with MiXCR; each CDR3 protein has one entry. The data show 300,000 to 400,000 distinct CDR3 sequences, roughly 9% seen once. Points from the study as a whole: Low generation probability was overrepresented in out-of-frame alpha sequences shared by twins.

Sequencing was done on a sample of naive T cells sorted from blood. The sequence derives from a woman aged 45 to 65 in good health. The chain employs TRBV12-3 or TRBV12-4 and TRBJ2-6; D unresolved. This chain's CDR3 is CASSLLLPGANVLTF. The CDR3 DNA reads as TGTGCCAGCAGTTTATTACTTCCTGGGGCCAACGTCCTGACTTTC.